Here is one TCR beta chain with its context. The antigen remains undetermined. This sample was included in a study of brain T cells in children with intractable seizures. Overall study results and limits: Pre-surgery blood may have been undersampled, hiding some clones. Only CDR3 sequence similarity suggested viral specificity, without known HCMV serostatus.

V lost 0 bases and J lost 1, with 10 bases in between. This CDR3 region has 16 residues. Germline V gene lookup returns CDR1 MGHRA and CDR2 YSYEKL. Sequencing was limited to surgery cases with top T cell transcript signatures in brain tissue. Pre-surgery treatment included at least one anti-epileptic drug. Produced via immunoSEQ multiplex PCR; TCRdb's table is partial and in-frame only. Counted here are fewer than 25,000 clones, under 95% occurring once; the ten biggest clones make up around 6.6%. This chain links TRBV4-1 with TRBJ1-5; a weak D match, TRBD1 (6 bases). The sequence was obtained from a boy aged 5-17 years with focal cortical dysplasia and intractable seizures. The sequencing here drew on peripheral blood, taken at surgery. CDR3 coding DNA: TGCGCCAGCAGCCAAGATGGGGGCTTCAGCAATCAGCCCCAGCATTTT. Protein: CASSQDGGFSNQPQHF.